The rows below give T cell receptor beta chains drawn from one sample of a study of memory CD4+ T cells and cytomegalovirus serostatus. Clones were read by immunoSEQ multiplex PCR, and TCRdb kept only the in-frame ones, dropping some. The table lists about 48,000 clones, over 75% of them singletons. The specimen sequenced was memory CD4+ T cells from blood. The receptors were sampled from an adult in good health and CMV-seronegative. CDR3s include the opening cysteine and the closing phenylalanine or tryptophan. For some rows the clone size is stated as once, few or many, or as a class when expanded; others skip it.

len,j_gene,v_gene,abundance,CDR3aa
18,TRBJ1-2,TRBV7-9,few,CASSLWPGTTGKSYGYTF
11,TRBJ1-2,TRBV30,NA,CASLRGSGYTF
13,TRBJ2-3,TRBV11-2,NA,CASSSPGWAEEYF
16,TRBJ2-7,TRBV11-2,NA,CASSRDSYLISYEQYF
15,TRBJ1-2,TRBV6-1,NA,CASSVQTQTGRGYTF
11,TRBJ1-1,TRBV30,NA,CAWSDQTEAFF
15,TRBJ1-2,TRBV6-4,few,CASRPGQGTTYGYTF
16,TRBJ2-3,TRBV2,NA,CASITGLAGATDTQYF
13,TRBJ1-2,TRBV6-5,NA,CASSLGPYYGYTF
15,TRBJ2-1,TRBV5-1,NA,CASSFGAGSYNEQFF
13,TRBJ1-1,TRBV18,once,CASSEVGGSEAFF
14,TRBJ2-7,TRBV7-9,NA,CASSFLGGGNEQYF
15,TRBJ2-6,TRBV7-9,NA,CASSLRNSGANVLTF
15,TRBJ1-4,TRBV19,NA,CASSIRVRQAEKLFF
14,NA,TRBV5-1,NA,CATRKDQGAYEQYF
15,TRBJ1-4,TRBV2,NA,CASSQGSGGYRKLFF
16,TRBJ2-5,TRBV4-1,once,CASSHPVRDTQETQYF
14,TRBJ2-3,TRBV2,few,CASRLTSFVDTQYF
14,TRBJ2-6,TRBV7-9,few,CASSLTGGANVLTF
12,TRBJ2-2,TRBV10-1,NA,CASQGNTGELFF
16,TRBJ1-1,TRBV5-4,NA,CASSLPGQGARTEAFF
16,TRBJ1-6,TRBV28,NA,CASGGGQGANNSPLHF
14,TRBJ2-3,TRBV11-2,once,CASSLGGARDTQYF
14,TRBJ1-4,TRBV28,NA,CASSLRQGVEKLFF
17,TRBJ1-1,TRBV6-1,NA,CASSVGLMKGSNTEAFF
14,TRBJ1-1,TRBV6-5,NA,CASSGRTPNTEAFF
14,TRBJ2-1,TRBV9,NA,CASSVARTSNEQFF
16,TRBJ2-1,TRBV4-2,NA,CASSPPLAGGRNEQFF
14,TRBJ2-3,TRBV29-1,NA,CSVEGVPGRNTQYF
16,TRBJ1-5,TRBV21-1,once,CASQRDLLGGNQPQHF
14,TRBJ2-7,TRBV28,NA,CASSEAGSSYEQYF
15,TRBJ2-5,TRBV18,once,CASSAPSDFLGTQYF
14,TRBJ1-2,TRBV11-2,NA,CASSSNSGTYGYTF
14,TRBJ1-2,TRBV30,few,CAWSRGARYYGYTF
13,TRBJ2-4,TRBV19,few,CASRGQDKNIQYF
15,TRBJ2-2,TRBV30,NA,CAWSVRPGVAGELFF
17,TRBJ2-5,TRBV25-1,once,CASTRKGQYGDQETQYF
16,TRBJ2-7,TRBV5-6,NA,CASTREGGAFNYEQYF
14,TRBJ1-1,TRBV5-4,NA,CASSSVFGNTEAFF
18,TRBJ2-3,TRBV2,NA,CASSEWSQRSASTDTQYF
15,TRBJ2-5,TRBV2,NA,CASSSRLAGAETQYF
15,TRBJ1-2,TRBV5-1,once,CASSPDGQGNYGYTF
15,TRBJ1-1,TRBV5-4,NA,CASSRGQTMNTEAFF
19,TRBJ1-2,TRBV30,NA,CAWLAGPGSYPLRRYGYTF
13,TRBJ2-7,TRBV27,NA,CASSKTDRWEQYF
18,TRBJ2-3,TRBV7-8,few,CASSSYRSGRQMTDTQYF
17,TRBJ2-2,TRBV30,NA,CAWSVLGITRGTGELFF
17,TRBJ2-3,TRBV11-2,NA,CASRAADRDPKMMGQYF